These 3 T cell receptor beta chains were all obtained from the same sample, sequenced in a study of blood T cell repertoires in COVID-19. TCRdb's table, derived via immunoSEQ multiplex PCR, lists solely in-frame clones and lacks some. Found here are 150,000 to 200,000 clones, 88% of them singletons; the top ten hold 4% to 5%. Material: peripheral blood. The receptors stem from a human donor in a cohort sampled during active COVID-19.

The V call is TRBV3-1 (or the pseudogene TRBV3-2), the J call TRBJ1-1; TRBD1 agrees at 7 bases. There are 13 residues in the CDR3. V lost 5 bases to trimming and J lost 5 bases; unmatched junction nucleotides: 5. CDR1 is LGHDT and CDR2 is YNNKEL in the germline V gene (reference sequence). The CDR3 protein is CASSSAGGTEAFF. As DNA, the CDR3 is TGTGCCAGCAGCTCTGCAGGGGGTACTGAAGCTTTCTTT.

The genes are TRBV28 and TRBJ2-7; maybe TRBD1 (5 bases). V gave up 4 bases and J gave up 1 base, with 11 bases separating them. The CDR3 runs 14 residues. Germline CDR1 and CDR2: MDHEN and SYDVKM. CDR3 DNA: TGTGCCAGCAGTTCACCGCAGGGTTCCTACGAGCAGTACTTC. Protein sequence: CASSSPQGSYEQYF.

The CDR3 DNA reads TGTGCCAGCTCACCCGAGGAGGGCTATGGCTACACCTTC. It encodes CASSPEEGYGYTF. The chain employs TRBV18 and TRBJ1-2; D is unclear. The V gene's germline CDR1 is KGHSH and CDR2 LQKENI. The V and J ends lost 3 bases and 4 bases respectively, with 9 bases between them. This CDR3 has 13 amino acids.